This T cell receptor (beta chain) was retrieved from a study of shared clonotypes between healthy human individuals. On this clone: Its antigen is still unknown.

For every subset, genomic DNA was evenly distributed across several immunoSEQ plates. Original processing notes: ImmunoSEQ sequences covered only the junction and lacked quality scores; filtering therefore differed. TCRdb's copy holds only in-frame clones and misses some; the assay was immunoSEQ multiplex PCR. V, J and clone size are those of that table, while D and trimming were read from the DNA. Of some 470,000 clones in the sample, 76% were seen once. Overall study results and limits: The researchers took only blood, and tissue repertoires probably look different.

The study used 98 million or so PBMCs per unsorted sample for genomic DNA. This TCR was sampled from a woman aged 40-49 years in good health. Some clones in this sample may be carry-over from other donors' samples. The material sequenced was PBMCs.

The CDR3 coding sequence is TGTGCCAGCACCGAGACCGGCAGGGGGCTTGAGACCCAGTACTTC. This gives the protein CASTETGRGLETQYF. The chain recombines TRBV9 with TRBJ2-5, with 8 bases identical to TRBD1. CDR3 length equals 15 residues. Germline assignment: CDR1 SGDLS and CDR2 YYNGEE. V lost 6 bases and J lost 5; bases outside the gene matches: 12.